Listed below are T cell receptor beta chains from one sample, sequenced in a study of blood T cell repertoires in COVID-19. The protocol was immunoSEQ multiplex PCR, while the TCRdb copy is restricted to in-frame clones and leaves out a portion. The data show over 45,000 clones, about 77% seen once. Material for sequencing was peripheral blood. The source is a human donor with active or convalescent COVID-19. The donor label of this sample is uncertain. CDR3s include the opening cysteine and the closing phenylalanine or tryptophan. The order of the fields is V gene, J gene, D gene, clone size, CDR3 protein, CDR3 DNA. A D gene is named only where the DNA matches it firmly. For some rows the clone size is stated as once, few or many, or as a class when expanded; others skip it.

V: TRBV18
J: TRBJ2-3
D: .
size: once
CDR3: CASSPPGVPDTQYF
DNA: TGTGCCAGCTCACCACCGGGAGTCCCAGATACGCAGTATTTT

V: TRBV7-9
J: TRBJ1-6
D: TRBD1
size: .
CDR3: CASSLGTDRVNSPLHF
DNA: TGTGCCAGCAGCTTAGGCACGGACAGGGTGAATTCACCCCTCCACTTT

V: TRBV3-1/TRBV3-2
J: TRBJ1-5
D: TRBD1
size: .
CDR3: CASSLAGQGAGQPQHF
DNA: TGTGCCAGCAGCCTCGCGGGACAGGGGGCTGGTCAGCCCCAGCATTTT

V: TRBV21-1
J: TRBJ1-6
D: .
size: .
CDR3: CASSLRQGRNNSPLHF
DNA: TGTGCCAGCAGCCTGCGACAGGGGAGAAATAATTCACCCCTCCACTTT

V: TRBV28
J: TRBJ2-2
D: TRBD2
size: .
CDR3: CASSPPLAGTNTGELFF
DNA: TGTGCCAGCAGTCCGCCACTAGCGGGCACGAACACCGGGGAGCTGTTTTTT

V: TRBV5-1
J: TRBJ2-7
D: TRBD1
size: many
CDR3: CASSLDQGAHYEQYF
DNA: TGCGCCAGCAGCTTGGATCAGGGGGCTCACTACGAGCAGTACTTC

V: TRBV6-2/TRBV6-3
J: TRBJ1-2
D: TRBD1
size: .
CDR3: CASSYSGTAYGYTF
DNA: TGTGCCAGCAGTTACTCAGGGACAGCCTATGGCTACACCTTC

V: TRBV2
J: TRBJ1-6
D: TRBD1
size: .
CDR3: CASKGQENSPLHF
DNA: TGTGCCAGCAAGGGACAGGAAAATTCACCCCTCCACTTT

V: TRBV5-1
J: TRBJ2-7
D: TRBD2
size: once
CDR3: CASSPTGSPLRLAGPGGEQYF
DNA: TGCGCCAGCAGCCCCACCGGTAGCCCGCTGAGGCTAGCGGGGCCAGGGGGAGAGCAGTACTTC

V: TRBV11-1
J: TRBJ1-1
D: TRBD1
size: .
CDR3: CASSRDRTEAFF
DNA: TGTGCCAGCAGCAGGGACAGGACTGAAGCTTTCTTT

V: TRBV6-2/TRBV6-3
J: TRBJ1-2
D: .
size: .
CDR3: CASSYQQQGYGYTF
DNA: TGTGCCAGCAGTTACCAACAGCAGGGCTATGGCTACACCTTC

V: TRBV7-9
J: TRBJ2-1
D: TRBD1
size: .
CDR3: CASSWGQGSGNEQFF
DNA: TGTGCCAGCAGCTGGGGACAGGGGAGTGGGAATGAGCAGTTCTTC

V: TRBV10-3
J: TRBJ2-2
D: .
size: .
CDR3: CAITHNTGELFF
DNA: TGTGCCATCACACACAACACCGGGGAGCTGTTTTTT

V: TRBV6-1
J: TRBJ1-2
D: TRBD1
size: .
CDR3: CASSEGQTNYGYTF
DNA: TGTGCCAGCAGTGAGGGACAGACTAACTATGGCTACACCTTC

V: TRBV2
J: TRBJ2-4
D: TRBD2
size: .
CDR3: CASITPRAGLAENIQYF
DNA: TGTGCCAGCATTACCCCACGGGCGGGACTAGCAGAAAACATTCAGTACTTC

V: TRBV3-1/TRBV3-2
J: TRBJ1-1
D: .
size: .
CDR3: CASSHQGQQNTEAFF
DNA: TGTGCCAGCAGCCACCAGGGGCAACAGAACACTGAAGCTTTCTTT